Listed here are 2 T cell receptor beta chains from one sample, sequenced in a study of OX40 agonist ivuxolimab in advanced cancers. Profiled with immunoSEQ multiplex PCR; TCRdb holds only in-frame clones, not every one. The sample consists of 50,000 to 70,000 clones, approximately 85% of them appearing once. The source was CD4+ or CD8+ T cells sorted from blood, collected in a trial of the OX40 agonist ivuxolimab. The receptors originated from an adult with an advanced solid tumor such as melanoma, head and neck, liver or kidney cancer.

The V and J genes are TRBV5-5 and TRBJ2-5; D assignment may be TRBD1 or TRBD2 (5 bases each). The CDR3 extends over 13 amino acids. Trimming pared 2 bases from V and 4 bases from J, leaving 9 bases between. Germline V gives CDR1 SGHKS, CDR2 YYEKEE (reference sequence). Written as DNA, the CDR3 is TGTGCCAGCAGCTTCGTTGGGGGAGAGACCCAGTACTTC. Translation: CASSFVGGETQYF.

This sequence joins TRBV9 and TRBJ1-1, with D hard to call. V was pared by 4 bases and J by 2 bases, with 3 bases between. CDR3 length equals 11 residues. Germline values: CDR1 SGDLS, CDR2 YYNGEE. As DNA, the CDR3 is TGTGCCAGCAGCAGTAACACTGAAGCTTTCTTT. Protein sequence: CASSSNTEAFF.